Listed here are 19 T cell receptor beta chains from one sample, sequenced in a study of T-cell memory formation after mild COVID-19. TCRdb called the 5' RACE reads again in MiXCR, with one record for every CDR3 protein. This repertoire shows 40,000 to 60,000 distinct CDR3 sequences, about 12% found once; its top ten account for approximately 25%. What was sequenced was PBMCs or a T cell subset sorted from them (not recorded which). Receptors were obtained from a young man who had mild COVID-19 (a few samples of this study predate the infection). Cell type and time point are not known.

The V and J genes are TRBV2 and TRBJ2-1; the D is unclear. The CDR3 runs 11 residues. CDR1 and CDR2 from the germline V gene are SNHLY and FYNNEI. V was pared by 3 bases and J by 7 bases, with 4 bases between. CDR3 DNA: TGTGCCAGCAGTGAGTGGAATGAGCAGTTCTTC. Amino acids: CASSEWNEQFF.

The chain joins TRBV29-1 to TRBJ2-3; 11 bases map to TRBD1. CDR3 length: 15 amino acids. Germline trimming cut 8 bases from V and 1 base from J; bases unmatched to any gene: 8. Germline CDR1 SQVTM, CDR2 ANQGSEA. CDR3 amino acids: CSLQGGQGGTDTQYF. The CDR3 DNA reads TGCAGCCTACAAGGGGGACAGGGGGGCACAGATACGCAGTATTTT.

This clonotype has a handful of counts. J is TRBJ1-4 and V is TRBV20-1, with D uncertain. Trimming stripped 6 bases from V and 10 bases from J, with 21 bases between. Per the germline V gene, CDR1 is DFQATT and CDR2 is SNEGSKA (reference sequence). This CDR3 is built from 14 residues. The DNA for the CDR3 is TGCAGTGCGTTGCAGGTTCTTAACAGTGGAAAACTGTTTTTT. It specifies CSALQVLNSGKLFF.

V gene TRBV4-1 combines with J gene TRBJ2-6; D is unresolved. This CDR3 comprises 15 residues. Germline V gene lookup returns CDR1 MGHRA and CDR2 YSYEKL. V was trimmed by 0 bases and J by 3 bases, leaving 6 bases between them. The CDR3 bases are TGCGCCAGCAGCCAAGACCTTAGTGGGGCCAACGTCCTGACTTTC. Translation: CASSQDLSGANVLTF.

The chain is built from TRBV12-3 or TRBV12-4 and TRBJ1-1; 8 nucleotides agree with TRBD1. The CDR3 extends over 16 amino acids. Trimming took 3 bases from V and 6 from J; bases not matched to a gene: 12. The CDR3 nucleotides read TGTGCCAGCAGTTTCCGCAGGGGGCGGATTGCCGCTGAAGCTTTCTTT. It is translated as CASSFRRGRIAAEAFF.

The V gene is TRBV6-6, the J gene TRBJ1-1, with 10 bases that match TRBD1. CDR1 and CDR2 (germline): MNHNY, SVGAGI (reference sequence). This CDR3 spans 16 amino acids. Trimming cost V 4 bases and J 3 bases; bases outside gene matches: 8. CDR3 region: CASSWHRDRGHTEAFF. For the CDR3, the DNA is TGTGCCAGCAGTTGGCACCGGGACAGGGGACACACTGAAGCTTTCTTT.

This chain links TRBV20-1 with TRBJ2-5; tentative D call: TRBD1 (6 bases). CDR1 is DFQATT, CDR2 SNEGSKA, per germline (reference sequence). V dropped 1 base and J dropped 5 bases, with 11 bases sitting between them. The CDR3 is 13 residues long. The CDR3 reads CSARVTGVETQYF. CDR3 bases: TGCAGTGCTAGAGTGACAGGCGTCGAGACCCAGTACTTC.

This clonotype was recorded a few times. The chain is built from TRBV5-1 and TRBJ2-5; 8 nucleotides align to TRBD1. The V gene's germline CDR1 is SGHRS and CDR2 YFSETQ. The V and J ends lost 6 bases and 5 bases, in that order; junction bases with no gene match: 6. This CDR3 is built from 13 residues. As DNA, the CDR3 is TGCGCCAGCAACCGGGACAGGTTGGAGACCCAGTACTTC. Amino acids: CASNRDRLETQYF.

This clonotype has only a few counts. This rearrangement joins TRBV24-1 to TRBJ1-2; D call uncertain. The V end lost 1 base, the J end lost 3 bases, and 2 bases lay between the germline ends. The CDR3 sequence is 12 residues long. The germline V gene encodes CDR1 KGHDR and CDR2 SFDVKD. CDR3 region: CATSDFYYGYTF. The CDR3 bases are TGTGCCACCAGTGATTTTTACTATGGCTACACCTTC.

This clonotype was recorded a few times. The chain is built from TRBV29-1 and TRBJ2-5, with D perhaps TRBD2 (5 bases). Germline V CDR1 and CDR2: SQVTM, ANQGSEA. This CDR3 comprises 12 residues. The V gene lost 3 bases and the J gene lost 9 bases, with 14 bases spanning the gap. CDR3 sequence reads: CSVERTRRAQYF. In DNA, the CDR3 is TGCAGCGTTGAGAGGACTCGGCGCGCCCAGTACTTC.

This clonotype was picked up many times. The chain recombines TRBV5-1 with TRBJ2-2, with 16 positions matching TRBD2. The CDR3 consists of 19 residues. V gave up 0 bases and J gave up 3 bases; unmatched junction bases: 5. The germline V gene has CDR1 SGHRS and CDR2 YFSETQ. This CDR3 is CASSLAPGLAGGHTGELFF. CDR3 bases: TGCGCCAGCAGCTTGGCCCCGGGACTAGCGGGGGGGCACACCGGGGAGCTGTTTTTT.

Ten or more counts support this clonotype. J is TRBJ1-1 and V is TRBV6-5, with D perhaps matching TRBD1 (5 bases). V was clipped by 5 bases and J by 2 bases, with 21 bases between them. The CDR3 sequence is 17 residues long. Germline CDR1 and CDR2: MNHEY and SVGAGI. In DNA form, the CDR3 reads TGTGCCAGCAGTGACGACAACTATTTTAGGGGAAACACTGAAGCTTTCTTT. Encoded protein: CASSDDNYFRGNTEAFF.

This clonotype was recorded a few times. The chain employs TRBV28 and TRBJ2-7; 10 nucleotides match TRBD1. V lost 6 bases, J lost 2 bases, and 13 bases stayed unmatched. The germline CDR1 and CDR2 sequences are MDHEN and SYDVKM. The length of the CDR3 is 17 residues. CDR3: CASSLPSDRGRAYEQYV. As DNA, the CDR3 is TGTGCCAGCAGCCTCCCCTCAGACAGGGGGCGAGCCTACGAGCAGTACGTC.

In this sample, this clonotype turned up a few times. The chain has TRBV20-1 and TRBJ2-1, with 8 bases aligning to TRBD2. Trimming at V came to 5 bases and at J to 4 bases, leaving 7 bases not matched to a gene. Germline-derived CDR1 and CDR2 are DFQATT and SNEGSKA (reference sequence). The CDR3 consists of 14 residues. The CDR3, as DNA: TGCAGTGCTGGGCCGGGGGGGAGGTACAATGAGCAGTTCTTC. Translated: CSAGPGGRYNEQFF.

This chain uses TRBV19 with TRBJ1-2, with 9 positions matching TRBD1. The CDR3 has 13 residues. The germline CDR1 and CDR2 sequences are LNHDA and SQIVND (reference sequence). V shed 6 bases, J shed 8 bases, and the junction held 7 bases outside the gene matches. CDR3 sequence reads: CASSPGQGSGYTF. In DNA, the CDR3 is TGTGCCAGTAGCCCGGGACAGGGAAGCGGCTACACCTTC.

The CDR3 sequence is CASSAGQGDGYTF. Here the CDR3 DNA reads TGTGCCAGCAGCGCAGGACAGGGCGATGGCTACACCTTC. The rearrangement links TRBV7-9 to TRBJ1-2; 8 nucleotides agree with TRBD1. Losses at the gene ends were 5 bases for V and 6 bases for J; bases not matched to a gene: 5. The V gene's germline CDR1 is SEHNR and CDR2 FQNEAQ (reference sequence). This CDR3 spans 13 amino acids.

This clonotype was seen at least ten times. CDR3 amino acids: CASSRTGPTYEQYF. DNA for the CDR3: TGTGCCAGCAGCCGGACAGGGCCTACCTACGAGCAGTACTTC. The rearrangement links TRBV7-9 to TRBJ2-7, with 8 bases aligning to TRBD1. The CDR3 loop spans 14 amino acids. Losses at the gene ends were 5 bases for V and 2 bases for J; bases not matched to a gene: 5. CDR1 and CDR2 from the germline V gene are SEHNR and FQNEAQ (reference sequence). The full variable domain, with the rest looked up from reference TRBV7-9 and TRBJ2-7, is DTGVSQNPRHKITKRGQNVTFRCDPISEHNRLYWYRQTLGQGPEFLTYFQNEAQLEKSRLLSDRFSAERPKGSFSTLEIQRTEQGDSAMYLCASSRTGPTYEQYFGPGTRLTVT.

The gene calls are TRBV27 and TRBJ1-1; possible D gene TRBD1, 5 bases. The CDR3 totals 13 residues. With 7 bases removed from V and 5 bases from J, the gap between germline ends came to 14 bases. The germline gives CDR1 MNHEY, CDR2 SMNVEV (reference sequence). The CDR3 loop reads CASTSRGGTEAFF. Here the CDR3 DNA reads TGTGCCAGCACCTCCCGGGGGGGTACTGAAGCTTTCTTT.

This clonotype was counted between two and nine times. The chain employs TRBV5-1 and TRBJ2-1; weak D call: TRBD2 (6 bases). The CDR3 runs to 12 residues. V was trimmed by 1 base and J by 8 bases, leaving 7 bases between them. Germline assignment: CDR1 SGHRS and CDR2 YFSETQ. CDR3 bases: TGCGCCAGCAGCTTGTGGGAGGATGAGCAGTTCTTC. It is translated as CASSLWEDEQFF.